This entry describes one TCR beta chain. CDR1 is KGHSH, CDR2 LQKENI, per germline. The CDR3 has 15 residues. The V end was cut by 8 bases, the J end by 8 bases, with 22 bases between. Specified time point: peripheral blood 6 weeks after treatment start. Profiled with immunoSEQ multiplex PCR; TCRdb holds only in-frame clones, not every one. The sample holds 50,000 to 55,000 clones, 88% seen once. The sample belongs to a study of PD-L1 blockade in urothelial cancer. The chain joins TRBV18 to TRBJ2-1, with D possibly matching TRBD2 (5 bases). The material was PBMCs, obtained around atezolizumab (anti-PD-L1) treatment. The TCR was taken from a man in his 60s with urothelial cancer. CDR3 nucleotide sequence: TGTGCCAGCACAGTACTAGTCGGAGAATGGGATGAGCAGTTCTTC. Its protein product is CASTVLVGEWDEQFF.